This T cell receptor beta chain was found in a study of cytomegalovirus exposure and HLA in healthy donors. Study-wide results and limits: Some public TCRs appeared in many individuals, while most sequences were rare. That first-cohort TCR clusters tended to co-occur in the 95 to 150 validation repertoires was found in a later analysis. Through in vitro validation, three CMV-associated chains were shown to be specific for CMV antigens. The investigators catalogued 150 to 200 TCR beta chains as cytomegalovirus-associated.

Germline V gene sequence: CDR1 MNHEY, CDR2 SMNVEV (reference sequence). V lost 3 bases and J lost 4; bases outside the gene matches: 4. CDR3 length: 14 amino acids. With respect to this clone: The antigen remains undetermined.

The assay was immunoSEQ multiplex PCR, and TCRdb's table has in-frame clones only and misses some. The sample lists 300,000 to 400,000 clones, about nine tenths occurring once. The sample was PBMCs. The sequence was collected from a woman aged 18-30 years in good health and CMV-seronegative. The chain uses TRBV27 and TRBJ1-2; 8 bases fit TRBD1. The DNA of the CDR3 is TGTGCCAGCAGTTTTCAGGGGGCCGGCTATGGCTACACCTTC. It is translated as CASSFQGAGYGYTF.